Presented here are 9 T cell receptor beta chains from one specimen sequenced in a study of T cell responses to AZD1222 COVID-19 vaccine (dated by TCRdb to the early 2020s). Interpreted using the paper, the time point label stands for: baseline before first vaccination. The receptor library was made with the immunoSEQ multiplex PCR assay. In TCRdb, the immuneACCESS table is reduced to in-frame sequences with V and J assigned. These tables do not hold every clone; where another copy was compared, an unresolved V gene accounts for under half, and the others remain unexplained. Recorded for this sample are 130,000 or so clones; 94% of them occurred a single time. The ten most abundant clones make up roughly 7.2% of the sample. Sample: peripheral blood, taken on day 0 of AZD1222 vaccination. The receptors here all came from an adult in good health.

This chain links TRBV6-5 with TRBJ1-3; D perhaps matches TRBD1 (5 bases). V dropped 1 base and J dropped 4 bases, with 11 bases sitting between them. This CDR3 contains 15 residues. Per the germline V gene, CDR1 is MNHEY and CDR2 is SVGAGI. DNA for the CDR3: TGTGCCAGCAGTTACTTCCAGGGTACAGGAAACACCATATATTTT. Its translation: CASSYFQGTGNTIYF.

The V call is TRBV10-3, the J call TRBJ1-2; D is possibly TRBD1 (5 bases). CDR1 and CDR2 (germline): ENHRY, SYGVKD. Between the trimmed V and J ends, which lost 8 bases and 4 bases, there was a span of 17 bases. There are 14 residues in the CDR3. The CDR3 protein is CAILDNPGGYGYTF. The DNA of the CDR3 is TGTGCCATCCTAGATAATCCCGGGGGCTATGGCTACACCTTC.

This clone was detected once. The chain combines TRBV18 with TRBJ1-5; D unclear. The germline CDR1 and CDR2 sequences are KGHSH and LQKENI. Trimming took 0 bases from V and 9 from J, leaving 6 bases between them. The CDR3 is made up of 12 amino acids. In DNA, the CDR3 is TGTGCCAGCTCACCACCCGAAGGGCCCCAGCATTTT. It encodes CASSPPEGPQHF.

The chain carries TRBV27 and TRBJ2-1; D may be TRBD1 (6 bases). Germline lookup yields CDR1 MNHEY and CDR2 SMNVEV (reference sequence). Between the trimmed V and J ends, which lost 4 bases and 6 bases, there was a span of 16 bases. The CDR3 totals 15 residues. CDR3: CASSSPQGRRNEQFF. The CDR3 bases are TGTGCCAGCAGTTCCCCACAGGGACGACGCAATGAGCAGTTCTTC.

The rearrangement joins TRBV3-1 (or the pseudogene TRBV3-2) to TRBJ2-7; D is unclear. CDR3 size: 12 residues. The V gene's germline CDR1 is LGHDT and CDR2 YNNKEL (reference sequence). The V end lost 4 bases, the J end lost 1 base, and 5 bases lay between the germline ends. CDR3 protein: CASSLSSYEQYF. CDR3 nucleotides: TGTGCCAGCAGCCTAAGTTCCTACGAGCAGTACTTC.

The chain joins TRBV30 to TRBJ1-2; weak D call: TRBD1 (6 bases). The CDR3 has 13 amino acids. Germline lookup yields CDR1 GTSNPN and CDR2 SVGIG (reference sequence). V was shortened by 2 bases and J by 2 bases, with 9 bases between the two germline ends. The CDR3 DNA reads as TGTGCCTGGAGTATCGGACAGAACTATGGCTACACCTTC. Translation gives CAWSIGQNYGYTF.

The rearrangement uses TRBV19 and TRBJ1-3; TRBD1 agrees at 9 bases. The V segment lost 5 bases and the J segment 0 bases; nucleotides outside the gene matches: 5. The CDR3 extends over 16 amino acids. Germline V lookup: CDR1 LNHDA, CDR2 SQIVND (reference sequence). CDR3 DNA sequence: TGTGCCAGTAGTGGGACAGGGACGACCTCTGGAAACACCATATATTTT. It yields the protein CASSGTGTTSGNTIYF.

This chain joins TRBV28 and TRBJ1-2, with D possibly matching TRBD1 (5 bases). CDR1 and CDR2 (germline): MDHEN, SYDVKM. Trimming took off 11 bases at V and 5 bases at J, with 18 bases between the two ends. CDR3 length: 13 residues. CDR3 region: CACGGGVRYGYTF. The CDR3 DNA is TGTGCCTGCGGGGGAGGGGTCCGTTATGGCTACACCTTC.

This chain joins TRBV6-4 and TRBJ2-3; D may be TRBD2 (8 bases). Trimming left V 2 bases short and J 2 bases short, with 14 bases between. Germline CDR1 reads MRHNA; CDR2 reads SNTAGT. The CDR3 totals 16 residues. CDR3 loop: CASSDIAGQPTDTQYF. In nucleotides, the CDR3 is TGTGCCAGCAGTGACATAGCGGGACAGCCCACAGATACGCAGTATTTT.